This paragraph reports one T cell receptor beta chain. Its antigen is undetermined. The data belong to a study of CD8 T cells in ankylosing spondylitis. General study findings and limits: In ankylosing spondylitis blood, a motif of roughly 8 highly homologous TCR beta variants appeared characteristic.

Via MiXCR, TCRdb re-called the 5' RACE reads, giving one row per CDR3 protein. The data hold more than 100,000 distinct CDR3 sequences, with roughly 15% observed a single time. Trimming removed 4 bases at V and 3 bases at J, with 18 bases between. This CDR3 contains 16 residues. The V gene's germline CDR1 is SEHNR and CDR2 FQNEAQ (reference sequence). V gene TRBV7-9 combines with J gene TRBJ1-1; D is undetermined. What was sequenced was blood, either unsorted or a sorted T cell fraction (not recorded which). The origin of this receptor is a male donor with ankylosing spondylitis. CDR3 nucleotides: TGTGCCAGCAGCTCGCTAGGGAAGGGCAGGTACACTGAAGCTTTCTTT. Amino acid sequence: CASSSLGKGRYTEAFF.